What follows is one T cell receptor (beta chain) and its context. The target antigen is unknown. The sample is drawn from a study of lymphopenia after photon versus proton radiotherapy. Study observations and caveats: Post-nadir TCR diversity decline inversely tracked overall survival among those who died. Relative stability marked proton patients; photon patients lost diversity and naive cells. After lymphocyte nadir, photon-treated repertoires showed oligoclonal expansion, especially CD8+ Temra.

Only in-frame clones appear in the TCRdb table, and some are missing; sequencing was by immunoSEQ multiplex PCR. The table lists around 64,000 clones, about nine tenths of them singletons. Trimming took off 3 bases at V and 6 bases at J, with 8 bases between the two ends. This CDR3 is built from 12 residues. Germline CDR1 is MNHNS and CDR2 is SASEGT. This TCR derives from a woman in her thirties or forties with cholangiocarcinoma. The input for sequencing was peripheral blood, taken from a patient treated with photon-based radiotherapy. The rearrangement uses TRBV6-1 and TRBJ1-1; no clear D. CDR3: CASSDQVSEAFF. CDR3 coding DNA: TGTGCCAGCAGTGACCAGGTGTCTGAAGCTTTCTTT.